This TCR beta chain originates from a study of Graves' ophthalmopathy and Graves' hyperthyroidism. The wider study: By definition, stable hyperthyroidism involved no ophthalmopathy within 18 months of follow-up.

Certain patients were not enrolled. These were patients with other autoimmune diseases, uncontrolled infections, pregnancy or lactation. Study-wide points: Classification of ophthalmopathy versus stable hyperthyroidism by a 13-signature model yielded about 90% sensitivity and roughly 81% specificity. Among expanded thyroid clonotypes above 0.001 frequency, most also occurred in blood.

Note on this clonotype: As yet, its antigen is unknown. This may be a read error, as it is one base from a much larger clone.

This CDR3 is 13 amino acids long. Germline values: CDR1 SGHRS, CDR2 YFSETQ. The TCR beta CDR3 regions underwent amplification from RNA transcripts. Second-round multiplex PCR followed a first-round RT-PCR using HTBI primers. From the multiplex PCR reads, TCRdb called clonotypes with MiXCR, one entry per CDR3 protein. The table has 500,000 to 700,000 distinct CDR3 sequences, under 40% seen once. This receptor was taken from an adult man with Graves' hyperthyroidism. Sequences were obtained from peripheral blood or thyroid tissue (not recorded which). V and J are TRBV5-1 and TRBJ2-7, with D tentatively TRBD1 (5 bases). CDR3 sequence: CASSTGHPYGQYF. The CDR3 nucleotides read TGCGCCAGCAGCACAGGACACCCCTACGGGCAGTACTTC.